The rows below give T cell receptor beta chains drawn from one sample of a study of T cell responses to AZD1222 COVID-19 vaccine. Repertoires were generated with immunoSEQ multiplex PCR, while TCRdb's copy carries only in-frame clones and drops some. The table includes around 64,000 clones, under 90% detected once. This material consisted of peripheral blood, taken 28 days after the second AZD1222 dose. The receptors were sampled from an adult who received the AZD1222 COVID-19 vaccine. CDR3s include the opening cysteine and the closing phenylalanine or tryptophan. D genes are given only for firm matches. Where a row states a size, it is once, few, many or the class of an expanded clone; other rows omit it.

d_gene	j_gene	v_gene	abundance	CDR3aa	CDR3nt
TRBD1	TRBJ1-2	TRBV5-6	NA	CASSWTGYNYGYTF	TGTGCCAGCAGCTGGACAGGATATAACTATGGCTACACCTTC
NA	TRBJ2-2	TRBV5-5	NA	CASSLVFGDTGELFF	TGTGCCAGCAGCTTGGTGTTCGGAGACACCGGGGAGCTGTTTTTT
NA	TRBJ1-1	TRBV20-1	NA	CSASRGPNTEAFF	TGCAGTGCTAGTCGGGGACCGAACACTGAAGCTTTCTTT
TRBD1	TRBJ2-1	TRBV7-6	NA	CASRVDRAGYNEQFF	TGTGCCAGCAGGGTCGACAGGGCGGGTTACAATGAGCAGTTCTTC
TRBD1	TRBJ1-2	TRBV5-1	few	CASSLAQGQGPYGYTF	TGCGCCAGCAGCTTGGCCCAGGGACAGGGGCCCTATGGCTACACCTTC
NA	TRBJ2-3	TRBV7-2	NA	CASSFERGADTQYF	TGTGCCAGCAGCTTTGAAAGGGGGGCAGATACGCAGTATTTT
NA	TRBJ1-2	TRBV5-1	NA	CASSLAGLEGYTF	TGCGCCAGCAGCTTGGCAGGGTTGGAGGGCTACACCTTC
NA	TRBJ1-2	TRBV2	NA	CASSDGVRRGVGYTF	TGTGCCAGCAGTGACGGAGTCCGCAGGGGAGTTGGCTACACCTTC
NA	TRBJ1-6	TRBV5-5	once	CASSSRGSFPPLHF	TGTGCCAGCAGCTCCCGGGGGTCTTTCCCTCCCCTCCACTTT
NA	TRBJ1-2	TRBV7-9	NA	CASRNTRVGGYGYTF	TGTGCCAGCAGAAATACCAGGGTAGGAGGCTATGGCTACACCTTC
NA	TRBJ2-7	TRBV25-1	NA	CASRISYEQYF	TGTGCCAGCAGAATATCCTACGAGCAGTACTTC
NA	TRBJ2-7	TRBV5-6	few	CASSLVDQGYEQYF	TGTGCCAGCAGCTTGGTTGACCAGGGCTACGAGCAGTACTTC
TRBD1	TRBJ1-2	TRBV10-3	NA	CAITVDREYGYTF	TGTGCCATCACTGTGGACAGGGAATATGGCTACACCTTC
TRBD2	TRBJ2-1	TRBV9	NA	CASSAENQRGANEQFF	TGTGCCAGCAGCGCAGAAAACCAGCGGGGGGCCAATGAGCAGTTCTTC
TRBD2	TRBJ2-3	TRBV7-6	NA	CASSLSVLAGTDTQYF	TGTGCCAGCAGCTTAAGTGTTTTAGCGGGGACAGATACGCAGTATTTT
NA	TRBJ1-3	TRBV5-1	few	CASSQGTITGNTIYF	TGCGCCAGCAGCCAGGGGACAATTACTGGAAACACCATATATTTT
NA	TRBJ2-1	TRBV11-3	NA	CASSLMGNEQFF	TGTGCCAGCAGCTTAATGGGAAATGAGCAGTTCTTC
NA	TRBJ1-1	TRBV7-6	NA	CASSRGGAASEAFF	TGTGCCAGCAGCCGGGGGGGGGCCGCTTCTGAAGCTTTCTTT
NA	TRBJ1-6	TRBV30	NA	CAWTADSGNSPLHF	TGTGCCTGGACGGCGGACTCCGGGAATTCACCCCTCCACTTT
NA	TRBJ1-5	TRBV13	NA	CASSLQRQPQHF	TGTGCCAGCAGCCTCCAGCGGCAGCCCCAGCATTTT
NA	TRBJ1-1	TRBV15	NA	CATSRDGEEFTEAFF	TGTGCCACCAGCAGGGACGGGGAGGAGTTCACTGAAGCTTTCTTT
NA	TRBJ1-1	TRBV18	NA	CASSPGTGDTEAFF	TGTGCCAGCTCACCGGGGACGGGTGACACTGAAGCTTTCTTT
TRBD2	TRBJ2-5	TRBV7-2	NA	CASSSLAGGLGTQYF	TGTGCCAGCAGCTCTCTAGCGGGGGGGCTCGGGACCCAGTACTTC
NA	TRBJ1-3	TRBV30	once	CAWSSGRRLMSSGNTIYF	TGTGCCTGGAGCTCGGGCAGAAGACTAATGAGCTCTGGAAACACCATATATTTT
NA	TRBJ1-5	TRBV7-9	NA	CASSRYPTGNSNQPQHF	TGTGCCAGCAGCCGTTATCCGACAGGAAATAGCAATCAGCCCCAGCATTTT
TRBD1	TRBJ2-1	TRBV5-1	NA	CASSLGGQARGSYNEQFF	TGCGCCAGCAGCTTGGGGGGACAGGCCCGAGGATCCTACAATGAGCAGTTCTTC
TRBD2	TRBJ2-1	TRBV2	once	CASSDGGGHINEQFF	TGTGCCAGCAGTGATGGCGGGGGGCATATCAATGAGCAGTTCTTC
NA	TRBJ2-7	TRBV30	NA	CAWSVSQYEQYF	TGTGCCTGGAGTGTTTCGCAGTACGAGCAGTACTTC
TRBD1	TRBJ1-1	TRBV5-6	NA	CASSYTGVDEAFF	TGTGCCAGCAGTTATACAGGGGTGGATGAAGCTTTCTTT
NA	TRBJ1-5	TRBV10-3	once	CAISESGASYSNQPQHF	TGTGCCATCAGTGAGTCGGGGGCGAGTTATAGCAATCAGCCCCAGCATTTT
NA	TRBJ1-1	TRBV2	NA	CASSEQPGQEAFF	TGTGCCAGCAGTGAACAGCCAGGACAAGAAGCTTTCTTT
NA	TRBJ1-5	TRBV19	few	CASSISLGPQHF	TGTGCCAGTAGTATTTCCCTAGGGCCCCAGCATTTT
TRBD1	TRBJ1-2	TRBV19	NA	CASSIVAGTGRLSGNYGYTF	TGTGCCAGTAGTATAGTCGCCGGGACAGGGCGTTTAAGTGGTAACTATGGCTACACCTTC
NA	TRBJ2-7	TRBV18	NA	CASSEGSYEQYF	TGTGCCAGCTCCGAGGGTTCTTACGAGCAGTACTTC
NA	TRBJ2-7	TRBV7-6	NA	CASSLTLGQGIYEQYF	TGTGCCAGCAGCTTAACGCTAGGGCAAGGGATATACGAGCAGTACTTC
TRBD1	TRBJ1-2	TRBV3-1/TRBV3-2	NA	CASSQGDRGDYGYTF	TGTGCCAGCAGCCAAGGGGACAGGGGGGACTATGGCTACACCTTC
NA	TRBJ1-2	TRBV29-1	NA	CSVRGSSNYGYTF	TGCAGCGTTCGGGGCAGTTCTAACTATGGCTACACCTTC
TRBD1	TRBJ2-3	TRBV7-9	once	CASSPTGVSTDTQYF	TGTGCCAGCAGCCCGACAGGGGTCAGCACAGATACGCAGTATTTT
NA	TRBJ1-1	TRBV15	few	CATSKGQTWTEAFF	TGTGCCACCAGCAAAGGACAGACCTGGACTGAAGCTTTCTTT
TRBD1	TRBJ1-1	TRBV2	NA	CASTDRDGTEAFF	TGTGCCAGCACTGACAGGGACGGCACTGAAGCTTTCTTT
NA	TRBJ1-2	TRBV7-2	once	CASSLFSGTNLYGYTF	TGTGCCAGCAGCTTATTTTCCGGGACGAATCTCTATGGCTACACCTTC
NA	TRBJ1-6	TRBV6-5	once	CASSYREGYSPLHF	TGTGCCAGCAGTTATAGGGAGGGTTATTCACCCCTCCACTTT
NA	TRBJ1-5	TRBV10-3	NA	CAISGEGAQHF	TGTGCCATCAGTGGTGAGGGGGCCCAGCATTTT
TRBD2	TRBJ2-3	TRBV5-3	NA	CARRGGIGTDTQYF	TGTGCCAGAAGGGGGGGGATCGGCACAGATACGCAGTATTTT
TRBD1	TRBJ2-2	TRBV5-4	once	CASRYAPTGVTGELFF	TGTGCCAGCAGGTATGCCCCGACAGGGGTTACCGGGGAGCTGTTTTTT
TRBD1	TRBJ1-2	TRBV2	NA	CASRARDRGREGYTF	TGTGCCAGCAGGGCCCGGGACAGGGGGCGCGAGGGCTACACCTTC
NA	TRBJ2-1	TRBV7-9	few	CASSSGGAVNEQFF	TGTGCCAGCAGCTCCGGAGGGGCAGTCAATGAGCAGTTCTTC
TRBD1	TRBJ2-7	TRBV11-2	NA	CASSSTRTGVSYEQYF	TGTGCCAGCAGCTCCACGCGGACAGGGGTGAGTTACGAGCAGTACTTC